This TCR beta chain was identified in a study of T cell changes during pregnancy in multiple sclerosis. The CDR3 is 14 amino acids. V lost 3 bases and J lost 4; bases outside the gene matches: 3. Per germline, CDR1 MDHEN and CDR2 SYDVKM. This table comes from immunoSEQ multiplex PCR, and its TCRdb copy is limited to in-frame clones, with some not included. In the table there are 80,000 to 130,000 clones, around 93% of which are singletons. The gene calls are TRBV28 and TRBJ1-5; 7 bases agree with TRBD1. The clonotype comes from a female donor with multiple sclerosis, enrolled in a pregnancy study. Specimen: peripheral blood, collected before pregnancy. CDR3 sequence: CASSFRTGNQPQHF. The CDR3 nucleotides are TGTGCCAGCAGTTTTCGGACAGGAAATCAGCCCCAGCATTTT.